Each of the 6 T cell receptor beta chains below was sequenced from the same sample in a study of read filtering for tumor transcriptome and immune sequencing. The library was built from roughly 400 ng RNA with molecular barcoded adaptors for alpha/delta and beta/gamma chains. TCRdb used MiXCR to reprocess the reads, holding one entry per CDR3 protein. This sample has over 50,000 distinct CDR3 sequences, with nearly 20% found just once. The sequenced material came from a population of CD138-negative cells sorted from bone marrow. The source is a donor older than 35 with multiple myeloma.

This clonotype was observed a few times. This chain connects TRBV6-1 to TRBJ1-1, with D possibly matching TRBD1 (5 bases). Germline-derived CDR1 and CDR2 are MNHNS and SASEGT. V was clipped by 7 bases and J by 4 bases, with 19 bases between them. CDR3 length: 15 residues. CDR3 amino acids: CASIFGAGAATEAFF. In DNA, the CDR3 is TGTGCCAGCATCTTCGGGGCAGGCGCTGCCACTGAAGCTTTCTTT.

This clonotype was counted ten times or more. The gene calls are TRBV6-5 and TRBJ2-2, with 7 bases aligning to TRBD1. CDR1 and CDR2 from the germline V gene are MNHEY and SVGAGI. The CDR3 has 18 amino acids. Germline trimming cut 2 bases from V and 0 bases from J; bases unmatched to any gene: 9. The CDR3 here is CASSYPSKGGTNTGELFF. The CDR3 region has the DNA TGTGCCAGCAGTTACCCATCTAAAGGGGGCACGAACACCGGGGAGCTGTTTTTT.

By sample share, this clonotype is medium-sized (0.01 to 0.1%). The chain is built from TRBV7-2 and TRBJ2-1, with D tentatively TRBD1 (5 bases). Germline assignment: CDR1 SGHTA and CDR2 FQGNSA. V was trimmed by 6 bases and J by 8 bases, leaving 20 bases between them. The CDR3 length is 15 residues. The CDR3 here is CASSMGWGLRDEQFF. The CDR3 nucleotides are TGTGCCAGCAGTATGGGGTGGGGCCTACGGGATGAGCAGTTCTTC.

This clonotype was counted a few times. This rearrangement joins TRBV5-5 to TRBJ1-2; D might be TRBD1 (6 bases). With 4 bases removed from V and 2 bases from J, the gap between germline ends came to 12 bases. The CDR3 runs to 14 residues. The germline gives CDR1 SGHKS, CDR2 YYEKEE (reference sequence). CDR3 in DNA: TGTGCCAGCAGCGGACAAGGACAGAACTATGGCTACACCTTC. Protein sequence: CASSGQGQNYGYTF.

A note on this clonotype: Because the CDR3 is missing its conserved closing phenylalanine or tryptophan, this is likely a read error. This rearrangement joins TRBV7-2 to TRBJ2-2; D is unresolved. The CDR3 extends over 13 amino acids. The germline V and J ends were trimmed by 5 bases and 4 bases, with 8 bases remaining between them. Germline CDR1 reads SGHTA; CDR2 reads FQGNSA. CDR3 in DNA: TGTGCCAGCAGCCGTAGGATCACCGGGGAGCTGTTTCTT. Translation gives CASSRRITGELFL.

This clonotype has more than one count but fewer than ten. The chain has TRBV7-2 and TRBJ2-1, with D perhaps TRBD1 (6 bases). This CDR3 is built from 15 residues. V lost 5 bases and J lost 6, with 17 bases in between. CDR1 is SGHTA and CDR2 is FQGNSA in the germline V gene. The CDR3 DNA sequence: TGTGCCAGCAGCCCACCGCGTCTGACAGGCAATGAGCAGTTCTTC. It yields the protein CASSPPRLTGNEQFF.